These 3 T cell receptor beta chains share one sample of origin, sequenced in a study of blood T cell repertoires in COVID-19. The protocol was immunoSEQ multiplex PCR, while the TCRdb copy is restricted to in-frame clones and leaves out a portion. The repertoire holds 70,000 to 95,000 clones, with roughly nine tenths as singletons. The sequenced material came from peripheral blood. These receptors originate from a man between 45 and 60 years old with acute or convalescent COVID-19.

This chain links TRBV3-1 (or the pseudogene TRBV3-2) with TRBJ2-5, with a weak D call TRBD2 (6 bases). With 0 bases removed from V and 1 base from J, the gap between germline ends came to 15 bases. This CDR3 is 17 amino acids long. The germline CDR1 and CDR2 sequences are LGHDT and YNNKEL (reference sequence). CDR3 sequence: CASSQENLPGVQETQYF. The CDR3 nucleotides read TGTGCCAGCAGCCAAGAAAATCTGCCGGGGGTCCAAGAGACCCAGTACTTC.

The chain carries TRBV5-6 and TRBJ2-7, with 7 nucleotides matching TRBD1. This CDR3 contains 14 residues. The germline V gene encodes CDR1 SGHDT and CDR2 YYEEEE. The ends lost 0 bases at V and 5 bases at J; junction bases unmatched: 5. The CDR3 loop is CASSLGQGRNEQYF. CDR3 coding DNA: TGTGCCAGCAGCTTGGGACAGGGAAGGAACGAGCAGTACTTC.

The chain combines TRBV6-5 with TRBJ2-1; D might be TRBD2 (5 bases). Germline V CDR1 and CDR2: MNHEY, SVGAGI. The V and J ends lost 2 bases and 6 bases respectively, with 14 bases between them. The length of the CDR3 is 15 residues. In DNA form, the CDR3 reads TGTGCCAGCAGTTACGGAGCGGAGGTGGGCAATGAGCAGTTCTTC. Its translation: CASSYGAEVGNEQFF.